The rows below give T cell receptor beta chains drawn from one sample of a study. MiXCR, applied by TCRdb to the reads, yields one record per CDR3 protein. The sample lists a few thousand distinct CDR3 sequences; over 7.5% were seen once. Sequenced sample: CD4+ T cells from peripheral blood. The receptors originated from a human donor with rheumatoid arthritis. Both conserved end residues are part of each CDR3. The order of the fields is CDR3 length, V gene, clone size, J gene, D gene, CDR3 DNA, CDR3 protein. D genes are given only for firm matches. Clone size is given for some rows only: seen once, a few or many times, or a class if the clone is expanded.

cdr3_length: 15
v_call: TRBV5-1
clone_size: .
j_call: TRBJ1-5
d_call: TRBD1
cdr3_nt: TGCGCCAGCAGCGAACAGGGGGATAGCAATCAGCCCCAGCATTTT
cdr3_aa: CASSEQGDSNQPQHF

cdr3_length: 14
v_call: TRBV11-1
clone_size: medium-sized
j_call: TRBJ1-1
d_call: TRBD1
cdr3_nt: TGTGCCAGCAGCACCACAGGGGGAAGCACTGAAGCTTTCTTT
cdr3_aa: CASSTTGGSTEAFF

cdr3_length: 11
v_call: TRBV3-1
clone_size: many
j_call: TRBJ2-7
d_call: .
cdr3_nt: TGTGCCAGCAGCCAAGATGGGGAGCAGTACTTC
cdr3_aa: CASSQDGEQYF

cdr3_length: 13
v_call: TRBV11-3
clone_size: medium-sized
j_call: TRBJ2-7
d_call: .
cdr3_nt: TGTGCCAGCAGCTTAGGGTGGGACCGAGAGCAGTACTTC
cdr3_aa: CASSLGWDREQYF

cdr3_length: 12
v_call: TRBV20-1
clone_size: medium-sized
j_call: TRBJ1-2
d_call: .
cdr3_nt: TGCAGTGCTGGACGCGGCGAGAGTGGCTACACCTTC
cdr3_aa: CSAGRGESGYTF

cdr3_length: 14
v_call: TRBV28
clone_size: many
j_call: TRBJ2-2
d_call: TRBD1
cdr3_nt: TGTGCCAGCAGGCGACAGGGATACACCGGGGAGCTGTTTTTT
cdr3_aa: CASRRQGYTGELFF

cdr3_length: 13
v_call: TRBV24-1
clone_size: many
j_call: TRBJ2-5
d_call: TRBD1
cdr3_nt: TGTGCCCGGGACAGGGGGTACCAAGAGACCCAGTACTTC
cdr3_aa: CARDRGYQETQYF

cdr3_length: 16
v_call: TRBV11-2
clone_size: many
j_call: TRBJ2-3
d_call: .
cdr3_nt: TGTGCCAGCAGCTATGTGGGCGCGCTAAGCACAGATACGCAGTATTTT
cdr3_aa: CASSYVGALSTDTQYF

cdr3_length: 13
v_call: TRBV14
clone_size: .
j_call: TRBJ1-1
d_call: TRBD1
cdr3_nt: TGTGCTAGCAGCCAGGGGGGTTGGACTGAAGCTTTCTTT
cdr3_aa: CASSQGGWTEAFF

cdr3_length: 12
v_call: TRBV29-1
clone_size: many
j_call: TRBJ2-7
d_call: .
cdr3_nt: TGCAGCGTTGAAGAGGGGACCGGGACAAAGTACTTC
cdr3_aa: CSVEEGTGTKYF

cdr3_length: 14
v_call: TRBV9
clone_size: .
j_call: TRBJ2-7
d_call: .
cdr3_nt: TGTGTCAGCAGCGTAGAGGACAGCCGGGGCGAGCAGTACTTC
cdr3_aa: CVSSVEDSRGEQYF

cdr3_length: 18
v_call: TRBV20-1
clone_size: .
j_call: TRBJ2-3
d_call: TRBD2
cdr3_nt: TGCAGTGCTCCGGGACTAGCGGGAGGACGGATCGGCACAGATACGCAGTATTTT
cdr3_aa: CSAPGLAGGRIGTDTQYF